The 8 T cell receptor beta chains reported below all come from one sample, sequenced in a study of cytomegalovirus exposure and HLA in healthy donors (dated by TCRdb to the late 2010s). The library was generated by the immunoSEQ multiplex PCR assay. A mixture of 60 forward primers for TCR Vbeta segments and 13 reverse primers for TCR Jbeta segments was used in the multiplex PCR. TCRdb mirrors the immuneACCESS table, restricted to in-frame sequences. Some clones are absent from its copies; in checked studies, under half trace to an unresolved V gene, and the reason for the others is unknown. The sample table records 80,000 to 100,000 clones; under 85% of these occur just once. The ten largest clones add up to approximately 9.9% of the sample. Material: PBMCs. The source is a man between 18 and 29 years old in good health and CMV-seropositive.

The rearrangement uses TRBV2 and TRBJ2-3; no firm D call. Germline CDR1 SNHLY, CDR2 FYNNEI. This CDR3 is 15 amino acids long. V was pared by 10 bases and J by 0 bases, with 17 bases between. CDR3 in DNA: TGTGCCACCAAGGCTAGTTTCTTAAGCACAGATACGCAGTATTTT. As protein: CATKASFLSTDTQYF.

The V call is TRBV29-1, the J call TRBJ2-1; D perhaps matches TRBD1 (5 bases). The germline gives CDR1 SQVTM, CDR2 ANQGSEA. The CDR3 contains 15 residues. With 0 bases removed from V and 12 bases from J, the gap between germline ends came to 21 bases. CDR3 protein: CSVEDKGHLFFGQFF. CDR3 sequence (DNA): TGCAGCGTTGAAGATAAGGGGCACTTGTTTTTTGGGCAGTTCTTC.

The chain has TRBV10-3 and TRBJ1-1; maybe TRBD1 (6 bases). The CDR3 totals 12 residues. V lost 4 bases and J lost 10, with 13 bases in between. CDR1 and CDR2 from the germline V gene are ENHRY and SYGVKD. The DNA for the CDR3 is TGTGCCATCAGTGTAAGGGCAGGGGCAGCTTTCTTT. Its translation is CAISVRAGAAFF.

The J gene is TRBJ1-6, the V gene TRBV19; 12 bases are a match to TRBD1. The V segment lost 11 bases and the J segment 10 bases; nucleotides outside the gene matches: 18. CDR1 and CDR2 from the germline V gene are LNHDA and SQIVND (reference sequence). There are 17 residues in the CDR3. The chain's CDR3 is CAATGDRGPPLGSPLHF. Here the CDR3 DNA reads TGTGCCGCTACCGGGGACAGGGGGCCCCCATTGGGATCACCCCTCCACTTT.

This clone was detected only a few times. The chain combines TRBV29-1 with TRBJ2-5; TRBD1 matches at 7 bases. Germline trimming cut 6 bases from V and 2 bases from J; bases unmatched to any gene: 6. Germline V CDR1 and CDR2: SQVTM, ANQGSEA. CDR3 length: 13 amino acids. DNA for the CDR3: TGCAGCGTGCTAGGGACAGTGCAAGAGACCCAGTACTTC. Protein product: CSVLGTVQETQYF. Drawing the rest from reference TRBV29-1 and TRBJ2-5, the complete variable domain is SAVISQKPSRDICQRGTSLTIQCQVDSQVTMMFWYRQQPGQSLTLIATANQGSEATYESGFVIDKFPISRPNLTFSTLTVSNMSPEDSSIYLCSVLGTVQETQYFGPGTRLLVL.

This chain joins TRBV9 and TRBJ2-1, with 10 bases fitting TRBD2. Looked up from germline, CDR1 is SGDLS and CDR2 is YYNGEE. This CDR3 region has 15 residues. Trimming at V came to 4 bases and at J to 7 bases, leaving 8 bases not matched to a gene. The CDR3 DNA sequence: TGTGCCAGCAGCCCGGTCGCTAGCGGGGGAAATGAGCAGTTCTTC. It encodes CASSPVASGGNEQFF.

In its sample, this clone was seen once. The V gene is TRBV30, the J gene TRBJ1-4; D is uncertain. The CDR3 sequence is 13 residues long. The V gene's germline CDR1 is GTSNPN and CDR2 SVGIG (reference sequence). Trimming left V 4 bases short and J 3 bases short, with 9 bases between. CDR3 in amino acids: CAWTGLANEKLFF. For the CDR3, the DNA is TGTGCCTGGACAGGTTTGGCTAATGAAAAACTGTTTTTT.

V is TRBV2 and J is TRBJ1-2, with D perhaps matching TRBD1 (6 bases). The CDR3 is 13 residues long. The V end was cut by 7 bases, the J end by 7 bases, with 16 bases between. Looked up from germline, CDR1 is SNHLY and CDR2 is FYNNEI. CDR3 in DNA: TGTGCCAGCATGGTGGGGCAGGGGAGTGGCTACACCTTC. It yields the protein CASMVGQGSGYTF.